Following are 29 T cell receptor beta chains from one sample sequenced in a study of cytomegalovirus exposure and HLA in healthy donors. The PCR employed 60 Vbeta primers together with 13 Jbeta primers. The method was immunoSEQ multiplex PCR; TCRdb's version includes in-frame clones alone and lacks a portion of them. The sample lists 85,000 to 100,000 clones, around 80% occurring once. Input material: PBMCs. All receptors derive from a male donor in good health and CMV-seropositive.

This clone has only one observation. The chain has TRBV25-1 and TRBJ1-1, with D possibly matching TRBD1 (5 bases). The CDR3 runs 15 residues. The germline V and J ends were trimmed by 4 bases and 8 bases, with 20 bases remaining between them. From germline, CDR1 is MGHDK and CDR2 SYGVNS. The CDR3: CASSGSNRLPEEAFF. CDR3 DNA: TGTGCCAGCAGTGGGAGTAACAGGCTTCCAGAGGAAGCTTTCTTT.

The chain employs TRBV7-9 and TRBJ1-3; 11 bases are a match to TRBD1. After removal of 5 bases from V and 6 bases from J, the junction contained 6 bases not matched to a gene. The CDR3 spans 15 residues. The germline gives CDR1 SEHNR, CDR2 FQNEAQ (reference sequence). The chain's CDR3 is CASSHGTGGKNTIYF. The CDR3, as DNA: TGTGCCAGCAGCCATGGGACAGGGGGAAAAAACACCATATATTTT.

The chain carries TRBV7-9 and TRBJ1-6; D might be TRBD1 (5 bases). Germline loops: CDR1 SEHNR, CDR2 FQNEAQ (reference sequence). The CDR3 has 18 residues. The V and J ends lost 0 bases and 8 bases respectively, with 20 bases between them. The CDR3 bases are TGTGCCAGCAGCTTAGCAAGGCAGCGGGGCTCCGTTGATTCACCCCTCCACTTT. Protein sequence: CASSLARQRGSVDSPLHF.

The chain recombines TRBV19 with TRBJ1-1; D is possibly TRBD1 (6 bases). Germline loops: CDR1 LNHDA, CDR2 SQIVND (reference sequence). This CDR3 region has 15 residues. V lost 5 bases to trimming and J lost 1 base, with 14 bases between them. The chain's CDR3 is CASSEGVRGNTEAFF. CDR3 nucleotide sequence: TGTGCCAGTAGTGAAGGGGTCAGGGGGAACACTGAAGCTTTCTTT.

The chain recombines TRBV5-1 with TRBJ2-1, with a possible D match to TRBD1 (6 bases). The CDR3 length is 16 residues. Germline loops: CDR1 SGHRS, CDR2 YFSETQ. V was cut by 0 bases and J by 0 bases, with 10 bases left in between. The DNA for the CDR3 is TGCGCCAGCAGCTTGGTATGGGGGCGCTCCTACAATGAGCAGTTCTTC. This sequence encodes CASSLVWGRSYNEQFF.

The V and J genes are TRBV6-5 and TRBJ1-1, with D perhaps matching TRBD1 (5 bases). V lost 6 bases to trimming and J lost 1 base, with 9 bases between them. Germline CDR1 reads MNHEY; CDR2 reads SVGAGI. The CDR3 is 13 residues long. CDR3 sequence reads: CASRLRGNTEAFF. The CDR3 DNA reads TGTGCCAGCAGGCTAAGGGGGAACACTGAAGCTTTCTTT.

V is TRBV7-9 and J is TRBJ1-2; 7 bases line up with TRBD1. The germline V gene encodes CDR1 SEHNR and CDR2 FQNEAQ (reference sequence). V was clipped by 8 bases and J by 2 bases; unmatched bases: 2. The CDR3 runs 12 residues. The CDR3, as DNA: TGTGCCAGCGCACAGGGGAACTATGGCTACACCTTC. Protein: CASAQGNYGYTF.

V and J are TRBV4-1 and TRBJ1-5; D ambiguous. Deletions cut 4 bases from V and 5 bases from J, with 9 bases between. The CDR3 loop spans 13 amino acids. Per the germline V gene, CDR1 is MGHRA and CDR2 is YSYEKL. The CDR3 sequence is CASSPQVDQPQHF. CDR3 nucleotide sequence: TGCGCCAGCAGCCCTCAGGTCGATCAGCCCCAGCATTTT.

The chain employs TRBV18 and TRBJ1-6; 10 bases map to TRBD1. Germline V gene lookup returns CDR1 KGHSH and CDR2 LQKENI. The V segment lost 5 bases and the J segment 6 bases; nucleotides outside the gene matches: 7. The CDR3 extends over 16 amino acids. CDR3 sequence: CASSWDRGGGNSPLHF. The CDR3 DNA sequence: TGTGCCAGCTCATGGGACAGGGGTGGTGGTAATTCACCCCTCCACTTT.

This rearrangement joins TRBV6-5 to TRBJ2-1; D remains ambiguous. The germline CDR1 and CDR2 sequences are MNHEY and SVGAGI. Trimming cost V 5 bases and J 0 bases, with 11 bases left between them. The CDR3 is 15 residues long. The CDR3 nucleotides read TGTGCCAGCAGTACCTCAGCGAGCTCCTACAATGAGCAGTTCTTC. Its protein product is CASSTSASSYNEQFF.

This rearrangement joins TRBV7-3 to TRBJ2-3; 8 bases agree with TRBD2. V shed 0 bases and J 4 bases; nucleotides not matched to a gene: 0. This CDR3 has 14 residues. Germline V CDR1 and CDR2: SGHTA, FQGTGA. As DNA, the CDR3 is TGTGCCAGCAGCTTAACTAGCGGGGCAGATACGCAGTATTTT. Protein sequence: CASSLTSGADTQYF.

V gene TRBV7-2 combines with J gene TRBJ2-2; 8 nucleotides agree with TRBD1. The J segment lost 5 bases and the V segment lost 1 base, leaving 12 bases of the junction unmatched. CDR1 and CDR2 (germline): SGHTA, FQGNSA. The CDR3 extends over 18 amino acids. The CDR3 sequence: CASSLVSLAGGVTGELFF. The DNA for the CDR3 is TGTGCCAGCAGCTTAGTGTCATTGGCAGGGGGCGTAACCGGGGAGCTGTTTTTT.

This clone was observed a single time. The chain couples TRBV30 to TRBJ1-4; TRBD1 is a possible D gene (6 bases). This CDR3 spans 16 amino acids. With 2 bases removed from V and 1 base from J, the gap between germline ends came to 14 bases. CDR1 and CDR2 from the germline V gene are GTSNPN and SVGIG (reference sequence). CDR3 in DNA: TGTGCCTGGAGTTACCGACAGGTCGGAACTAATGAAAAACTGTTTTTT. This encodes CAWSYRQVGTNEKLFF.

This clone has only one observation. The chain is built from TRBV27 and TRBJ2-1; D is perhaps TRBD1 (5 bases). CDR3 size: 11 residues. V was trimmed by 8 bases and J by 9 bases, leaving 11 bases between them. CDR1 is MNHEY and CDR2 is SMNVEV in the germline V gene (reference sequence). CDR3 bases: TGTGCCAGCTCCAACAGGTTTGAGCAGTTCTTC. The encoded protein is CASSNRFEQFF.

The V call is TRBV27, the J call TRBJ2-3, with TRBD2 as a possible D gene (6 bases). The V end was cut by 3 bases, the J end by 5 bases, with 15 bases between. Germline values: CDR1 MNHEY, CDR2 SMNVEV (reference sequence). This CDR3 is built from 15 residues. CDR3 residues: CASSLTVGGVDTQYF. Here the CDR3 DNA reads TGTGCCAGCAGTTTGACCGTGGGGGGAGTAGATACGCAGTATTTT.

This clone was recorded only once. CDR3 loop: CASRAGGGNSPLHF. Here the CDR3 DNA reads TGTGCCAGCAGAGCAGGAGGAGGTAATTCACCCCTCCACTTT. J is TRBJ1-6 and V is TRBV7-9, with D hard to call. Germline V gene lookup returns CDR1 SEHNR and CDR2 FQNEAQ (reference sequence). The V end was cut by 6 bases, the J end by 6 bases, with 12 bases between. This CDR3 spans 14 amino acids.

The chain recombines TRBV7-8 with TRBJ1-2; 7 bases are shared with TRBD1. CDR3 size: 13 residues. V lost 6 bases to trimming and J lost 6 bases; unmatched junction nucleotides: 7. Germline CDR1 reads SGHVS; CDR2 reads FQNEAQ. CDR3: CASRSEGANGYTF. The DNA for the CDR3 is TGTGCCAGCAGGTCCGAGGGGGCGAATGGCTACACCTTC.

This clone has only one observation. This CDR3 reads CASRRDSRGEQYF. The DNA for the CDR3 is TGTGCCAGCAGGCGGGACAGCCGAGGGGAGCAGTACTTC. The chain recombines TRBV6-5 with TRBJ2-7; maybe TRBD1 (7 bases). Germline values: CDR1 MNHEY, CDR2 SVGAGI. The CDR3 totals 13 residues. Trimming removed 6 bases from V and 7 bases from J, with 16 bases in between.

The genes are TRBV10-2 and TRBJ2-5; tentative D call: TRBD1 (5 bases). V lost 7 bases, J lost 5 bases, and 14 bases lay in between. The CDR3 spans 13 residues. Germline V lookup: CDR1 WSHSY, CDR2 SAAADI. The CDR3 nucleotides are TGCGCCAGCACTGACAGCCTCGGGGAGACCCAGTACTTC. It encodes CASTDSLGETQYF.

This chain connects TRBV19 to TRBJ2-5; 11 bases agree with TRBD2. Germline loops: CDR1 LNHDA, CDR2 SQIVND (reference sequence). The CDR3 loop spans 15 amino acids. V trimming: 3 bases; J trimming: 5 bases; junction bases outside the gene matches: 5. CDR3 DNA: TGTGCCAGTAGTATCACTAGCGGGGGACGGGAGACCCAGTACTTC. Amino acids: CASSITSGGRETQYF.

The V gene is TRBV5-1, the J gene TRBJ2-2; D unresolved. The CDR3 loop spans 14 amino acids. Germline V gene sequence: CDR1 SGHRS, CDR2 YFSETQ. V lost 6 bases, J lost 1 base, and 10 bases lay in between. The CDR3 sequence is CASKATQNTGELFF. For the CDR3, the DNA is TGCGCCAGCAAAGCGACCCAGAACACCGGGGAGCTGTTTTTT.

This chain uses TRBV12-5 with TRBJ1-2; 11 positions match TRBD1. CDR3 length: 15 residues. Germline-derived CDR1 and CDR2 are LGHNT and FRNRAP. V trimming: 3 bases; J trimming: 6 bases; junction bases outside the gene matches: 6. The CDR3 DNA sequence: TGTGCTAGTGGTTTTCCGGGACAGGGGGTGAATGGCTACACCTTC. Protein: CASGFPGQGVNGYTF.

The J gene is TRBJ1-5, the V gene TRBV6-4, with TRBD1 as a possible D gene (6 bases). Looked up from germline, CDR1 is MRHNA and CDR2 is SNTAGT. This CDR3 spans 19 amino acids. V was pared by 6 bases and J by 3 bases, with 27 bases between. The CDR3 region has the DNA TGTGCCAGCAGGCCCCCCCGGGACAAGGCGAAGAGGAACAATCAGCCCCAGCATTTT. Encoded protein: CASRPPRDKAKRNNQPQHF.

DNA of the CDR3: TGCGCCAGCAGCTTGGACGGTTCCTACGAGCAGTACTTC. Its translation is CASSLDGSYEQYF. The V gene is TRBV5-1, the J gene TRBJ2-7; D is ambiguous. The CDR3 contains 13 residues. Trimming stripped 0 bases from V and 1 base from J, with 5 bases between. CDR1 and CDR2 from the germline V gene are SGHRS and YFSETQ.

The genes are TRBV6-1 and TRBJ1-2; tentatively, D is TRBD1 (5 bases). V shed 0 bases and J shed 8 bases, with 13 bases lying between them. Germline CDR1 MNHNS, CDR2 SASEGT. This CDR3 region has 14 residues. CDR3 residues: CASSEAGVLEGYTF. The CDR3 DNA is TGTGCCAGCAGTGAAGCAGGGGTCTTGGAGGGCTACACCTTC.

The chain uses TRBV30 and TRBJ1-2; 11 bases agree with TRBD1. CDR3 length: 17 amino acids. Germline CDR1 and CDR2: GTSNPN and SVGIG (reference sequence). J gave up 8 bases and V 5 bases, and 19 bases lay outside the gene matches. The CDR3 nucleotides read TGTGCCTGGGACCACCGTCGGACAGGGGGCGATGTGCGGGGCTACACCTTC. The encoded protein is CAWDHRRTGGDVRGYTF.

This clone has only a few counts. The rearrangement joins TRBV27 to TRBJ1-2; 11 bases are a match to TRBD1. This CDR3 is 15 amino acids long. Germline V lookup: CDR1 MNHEY, CDR2 SMNVEV (reference sequence). V trimming: 4 bases; J trimming: 1 base; junction bases outside the gene matches: 2. In DNA, the CDR3 is TGTGCCAGCAGTTGGGGGACAGGGGGTAACTATGGCTACACCTTC. Protein: CASSWGTGGNYGYTF.

J is TRBJ2-3 and V is TRBV4-3; 7 nucleotides match TRBD2. Trimming at V came to 0 bases and at J to 2 bases, leaving 5 bases not matched to a gene. The germline V gene has CDR1 LGHNA and CDR2 YSLEER. The CDR3 sequence is 16 residues long. CDR3 sequence: CASSQDPSGYTDTQYF. The CDR3, as DNA: TGCGCCAGCAGCCAAGATCCTAGCGGATACACAGATACGCAGTATTTT.

The rearrangement links TRBV14 to TRBJ1-2; 9 nucleotides line up with TRBD1. The CDR3 has 15 residues. The junction had 13 bases not matched to a gene; V was cut back by 1 base and J by 13 bases. Germline-derived CDR1 and CDR2 are SGHDN and FVKESK. This CDR3 is CASSQGGGQGPPVTF. In nucleotides, the CDR3 is TGTGCCAGCAGCCAAGGCGGTGGACAGGGGCCTCCTGTCACCTTC. Drawing the rest from reference TRBV14 and TRBJ1-2, the complete variable domain is EAGVTQFPSHSVIEKGQTVTLRCDPISGHDNLYWYRRVMGKEIKFLLHFVKESKQDESGMPNNRFLAERTGGTYSTLKVQPAELEDSGVYFCASSQGGGQGPPVTFGSGTRLTVV.